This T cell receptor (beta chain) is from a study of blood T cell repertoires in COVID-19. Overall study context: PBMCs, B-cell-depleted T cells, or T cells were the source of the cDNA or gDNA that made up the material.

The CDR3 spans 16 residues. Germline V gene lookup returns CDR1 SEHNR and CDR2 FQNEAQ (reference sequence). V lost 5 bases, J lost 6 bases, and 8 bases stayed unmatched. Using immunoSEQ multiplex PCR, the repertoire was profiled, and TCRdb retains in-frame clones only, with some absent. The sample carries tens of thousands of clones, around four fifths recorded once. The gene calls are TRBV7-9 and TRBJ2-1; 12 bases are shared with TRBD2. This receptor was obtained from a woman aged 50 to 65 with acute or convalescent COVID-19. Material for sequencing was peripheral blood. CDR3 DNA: TGTGCCAGCAGCCAACGACTAGCGGGAGAAGGCAATGAGCAGTTCTTC. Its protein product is CASSQRLAGEGNEQFF.